The rows below give T cell receptor beta chains drawn from one sample of a study of shared clonotypes between healthy human individuals. The table came from immunoSEQ multiplex PCR; TCRdb's copy has only in-frame clones and leaves some out. The data contain 450,000 to 500,000 clones, around 85% of them singletons. The sequenced sample was PBMCs. The source of these receptors is a woman between 40 and 55 years old in good health. Some clones in this sample may be carry-over from other donors' samples. Both conserved end residues are part of each CDR3. The D gene is left open where the match is weak. The listing skips clone size in some rows; elsewhere it reads once, few, many or a size class.

j_gene | abundance | v_gene | d_gene | CDR3aa | CDR3nt
TRBJ2-2 | - | TRBV9 | TRBD2 | CASSRFSGGPNTGELFF | TGTGCCAGCAGCCGGTTCTCGGGAGGACCCAACACCGGGGAGCTGTTTTTT
TRBJ2-2 | - | TRBV19 | TRBD2 | CASSIRRREGGTGELFF | TGTGCCAGTAGTATCCGACGGCGGGAGGGTGGCACCGGGGAGCTGTTTTTT
TRBJ2-2 | - | TRBV29-1 | - | CSVHQAGELFF | TGCAGCGTTCACCAGGCCGGGGAGCTGTTTTTT
TRBJ1-1 | - | TRBV10-1 | TRBD1 | CASSESAGGWTEAFF | TGCGCCAGCAGTGAGTCGGCAGGGGGCTGGACTGAAGCTTTCTTT
TRBJ2-7 | - | TRBV4-3 | TRBD2 | CASSQDALADYEQYF | TGCGCCAGCAGCCAAGATGCGCTAGCGGACTACGAGCAGTACTTC
TRBJ1-4 | - | TRBV11-2 | - | CASSLGASATNEKLFF | TGTGCCAGCAGCTTAGGGGCTTCGGCAACTAATGAAAAACTGTTTTTT
TRBJ2-7 | - | TRBV4-2 | - | CASSQDREDGRGYEQYF | TGTGCCAGCAGCCAAGATCGGGAAGACGGACGGGGTTACGAGCAGTACTTC
TRBJ2-3 | - | TRBV6-5 | - | CASTNPPGDTQYF | TGTGCCAGCACCAATCCACCCGGAGATACGCAGTATTTT
TRBJ1-1 | - | TRBV11-2 | TRBD1 | CASSRSGTAVLEAFF | TGTGCCAGCAGCCGATCCGGGACAGCAGTATTAGAAGCTTTCTTT
TRBJ1-1 | - | TRBV29-1 | - | CSGRQLNTEAFF | TGCAGCGGGCGACAGCTGAACACTGAAGCTTTCTTT
TRBJ2-5 | few | TRBV11-2 | - | CASSLAPEVTQYF | TGTGCCAGCAGCTTAGCCCCGGAGGTGACCCAGTACTTC
TRBJ2-2 | - | TRBV27 | TRBD2 | CASSLAGGLTGELFF | TGTGCCAGCAGTTTGGCGGGAGGGCTAACCGGGGAGCTGTTTTTT
TRBJ2-1 | - | TRBV9 | TRBD2 | CASSVAPRTSGSWINEQFF | TGTGCCAGCAGCGTAGCCCCTCGGACTAGCGGGAGTTGGATCAATGAGCAGTTCTTC
TRBJ2-3 | - | TRBV11-2 | TRBD2 | CASSPTRGLAGVWQYF | TGTGCCAGCAGCCCAACTCGTGGACTAGCGGGAGTCTGGCAGTATTTT
TRBJ2-7 | few | TRBV7-9 | - | CASSLDLYEQYF | TGTGCCAGCAGCCTAGACTTATACGAGCAGTACTTC
TRBJ2-2 | - | TRBV6-5 | - | CASSYIGGMRSGELFF | TGTGCCAGCAGTTATATCGGGGGTATGAGGTCCGGGGAGCTGTTTTTT
TRBJ2-5 | few | TRBV11-2 | - | CASSLRGGGPETQYF | TGTGCCAGCAGCTTAAGGGGTGGGGGGCCAGAGACCCAGTACTTC
TRBJ2-2 | - | TRBV9 | TRBD2 | CASSHRLAGTGELFF | TGTGCCAGCAGCCATCGACTAGCGGGGACCGGGGAGCTGTTTTTT
TRBJ2-5 | once | TRBV27 | - | CASSLTGTGQETQYF | TGTGCCAGCAGTTTAACCGGGACTGGACAAGAGACCCAGTACTTC
TRBJ2-1 | - | TRBV4-3 | TRBD2 | CASSQEGSGRHYNEQFF | TGCGCCAGCAGCCAAGAGGGAAGCGGGAGGCATTACAATGAGCAGTTCTTC
TRBJ2-1 | - | TRBV30 | - | CAWSLAVAYNEQFF | TGTGCCTGGAGTCTGGCGGTTGCCTACAATGAGCAGTTCTTC
TRBJ2-5 | - | TRBV7-9 | - | CASSQLRGTAQETQYF | TGTGCCAGCAGCCAACTTAGGGGCACGGCCCAAGAGACCCAGTACTTC